These T cell receptor beta chains were read from a single sample in a study of T cells in Graves' hyperthyroidism and ophthalmopathy. From the multiplex PCR reads, TCRdb called clonotypes with MiXCR, one entry per CDR3 protein. The table lists over 650,000 distinct CDR3 sequences, 16% of them singletons, with around 8.1% in the top ten. The sample consisted of blood. The receptors stem from a man between 18 and 29 years old with Graves' hyperthyroidism. Each CDR3 is given with its conserved first and last residue. A D gene is named only where the DNA matches it firmly. Only some rows state a clone size, as once, few, many or a class for expanded clones.

J gene,D gene,V gene,clone size,CDR3 DNA,CDR3 protein
TRBJ1-4,NA,TRBV15,few,TGTGCCACCAGCATGCAGGAAAAACTGTTTTTT,CATSMQEKLFF
TRBJ2-7,NA,TRBV4-1,NA,TGCGCCAGCAGCCAAGAATTCGTGACATTCCTTGCCTACGAGCAGTACTTC,CASSQEFVTFLAYEQYF
TRBJ2-3,NA,TRBV27,many,TGTGCCAGCAGTTTTGATTTGGATACGCAGTATTTT,CASSFDLDTQYF
TRBJ2-1,NA,TRBV12-3/TRBV12-4,many,TGTGCCAGCAGTGCCACCGGGGGCCAAGATGAGCAGTTCTTC,CASSATGGQDEQFF
TRBJ2-7,TRBD2,TRBV18,few,TGTGCCAGCTCGACCAGGGGAGCGGGAGCTAGTTCCTACGAGCAGTACTTC,CASSTRGAGASSYEQYF
TRBJ1-2,NA,TRBV2,many,TGTGCCAGCAACCGACGGAACTATGGCTACACCTTC,CASNRRNYGYTF
TRBJ2-7,TRBD2,TRBV10-3,NA,TGTGCCATCAGGGGGGGACTAAGCTTCTACGAGCAGTACTTC,CAIRGGLSFYEQYF
TRBJ2-6,TRBD1,TRBV6-1,few,TGTGCCAGCAGTCCGGGACAGTCTCCCTCTGGGGCCAACGTCCTGACTTTC,CASSPGQSPSGANVLTF
TRBJ1-1,NA,TRBV18,many,TGTGCCAGCTCATCAGGCGCGGGATTGAACACTGAAGCTTTCTTT,CASSSGAGLNTEAFF
TRBJ1-6,TRBD1,TRBV6-1,NA,TGTGCCAGCAGTGAAGAAAGGGGGCTCTCACCCCTCCACTTT,CASSEERGLSPLHF
TRBJ2-1,NA,TRBV29-1,few,TGCAGCGTGTTGGATAGTAACGGGCACAATGAGCAGTTCTTC,CSVLDSNGHNEQFF
TRBJ1-1,NA,TRBV6-1,NA,TGTGCCAGCAAAAAAGGGGCGGTTTATCTGAACACTGAAGCTTTCTTT,CASKKGAVYLNTEAFF
TRBJ2-1,TRBD2,TRBV30,many,TGTGCCTGGAGTCCCGGGCGCGGGAGATGGTACAATGAGCAGTTCTTC,CAWSPGRGRWYNEQFF
TRBJ2-1,NA,TRBV7-2,many,TGTGCCAGCAGCCCAACAGGCCTCGAGCAGTTCTTC,CASSPTGLEQFF
TRBJ2-7,TRBD2,TRBV30,many,TGTGCCTGGAGTGTACAGGCGGGGGAGTACTTC,CAWSVQAGEYF